This TCR beta chain was identified in a study of shared clonotypes between healthy human individuals. Study context: Each donor's CD8 memory used one plate, CD8 naive two, each CD4 subset three. Findings and limits, study-wide: Few donors restricted represented genetic and exposure-history diversity.

This clone was picked up a small number of times. What it binds is not known. CDR1 is MDHEN and CDR2 is SYDVKM in the germline V gene. With 5 bases clipped from V and 9 bases from J, the junction kept 11 bases outside the gene matches. The CDR3 sequence is 15 residues long. Every donor was a Caucasian adult from Nashville, Tennessee. Using immunoSEQ multiplex PCR, the repertoire was profiled, and TCRdb retains in-frame clones only, with some absent. The sample carries more than 850,000 clones, 78% recorded once. The origin of this receptor is a man between 18 and 35 years old in good health. Some clones in this sample may be carry-over from other donors' samples. This chain links TRBV28 with TRBJ2-1; 9 nucleotides align to TRBD2. Material: memory CD4+ T cells from PBMCs. Subset defined: CD45RA-negative fraction. The CDR3 loop reads CASSPWREGRGEQFF. CDR3 DNA sequence: TGTGCCAGCAGTCCCTGGCGGGAGGGCCGCGGTGAGCAGTTCTTC.